This record covers a single T cell receptor beta chain. The sample comes from a study of STAT5B mutations in CD4+ large granular lymphocyte leukemia. Measured with immunoSEQ multiplex PCR; TCRdb has only the in-frame clones, and not every one. Among under 30,000 clones, just under 75% were seen once, and the ten largest hold approximately 2.8%. The CDR3 is 14 amino acids. CDR1 and CDR2 (germline): GTSNPN, SVGIG (reference sequence). V lost 4 bases to trimming and J lost 3 bases, with 16 bases between them. The sequenced sample was CD4+ T cells from blood buffy coats. V and J are TRBV30 and TRBJ2-7; no definite D call. This TCR derives from a human donor in good health. The CDR3 nucleotides are TGTGCCTGGACTAACCTAGAGAAACTCTACGAGCAGTACTTC. Translation: CAWTNLEKLYEQYF.